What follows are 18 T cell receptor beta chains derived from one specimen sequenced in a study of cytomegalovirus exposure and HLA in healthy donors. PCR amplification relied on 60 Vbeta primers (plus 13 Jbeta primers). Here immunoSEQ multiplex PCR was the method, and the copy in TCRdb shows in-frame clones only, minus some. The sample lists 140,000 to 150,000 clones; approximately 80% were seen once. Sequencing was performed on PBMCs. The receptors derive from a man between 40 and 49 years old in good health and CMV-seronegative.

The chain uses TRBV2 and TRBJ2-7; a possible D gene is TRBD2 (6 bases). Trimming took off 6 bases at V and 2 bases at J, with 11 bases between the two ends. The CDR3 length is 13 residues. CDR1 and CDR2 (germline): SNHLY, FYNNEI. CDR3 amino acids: CASRGGPTYEQYF. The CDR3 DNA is TGTGCCAGCAGGGGAGGACCCACCTACGAGCAGTACTTC.

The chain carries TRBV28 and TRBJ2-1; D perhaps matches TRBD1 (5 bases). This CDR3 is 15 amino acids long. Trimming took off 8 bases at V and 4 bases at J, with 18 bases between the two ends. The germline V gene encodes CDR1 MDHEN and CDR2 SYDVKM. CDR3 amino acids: CASDPVRTRYNEQFF. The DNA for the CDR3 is TGTGCCAGCGACCCCGTGAGGACACGATACAATGAGCAGTTCTTC.

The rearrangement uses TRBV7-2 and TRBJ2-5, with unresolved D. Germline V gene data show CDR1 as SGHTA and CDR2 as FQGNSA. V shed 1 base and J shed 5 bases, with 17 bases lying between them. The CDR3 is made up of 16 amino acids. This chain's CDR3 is CASSLGAPYPTETQYF. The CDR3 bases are TGTGCCAGCAGCTTAGGGGCCCCCTACCCCACGGAGACCCAGTACTTC.

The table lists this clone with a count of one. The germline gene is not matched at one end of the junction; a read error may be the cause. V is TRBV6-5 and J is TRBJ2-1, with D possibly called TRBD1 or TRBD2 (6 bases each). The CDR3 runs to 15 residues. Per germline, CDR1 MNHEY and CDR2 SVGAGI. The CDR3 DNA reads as TGTGCCAGCGGTTACGGGGGCAGGATCCACAATGAGCAGTTCTTC. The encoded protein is CASGYGGRIHNEQFF.

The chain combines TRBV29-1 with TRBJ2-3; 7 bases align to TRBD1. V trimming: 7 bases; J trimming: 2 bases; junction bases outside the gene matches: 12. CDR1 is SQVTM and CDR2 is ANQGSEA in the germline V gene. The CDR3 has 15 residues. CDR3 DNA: TGCAGCGCCGTTAAGCGACAGGGAGTCACAGATACGCAGTATTTT. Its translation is CSAVKRQGVTDTQYF.

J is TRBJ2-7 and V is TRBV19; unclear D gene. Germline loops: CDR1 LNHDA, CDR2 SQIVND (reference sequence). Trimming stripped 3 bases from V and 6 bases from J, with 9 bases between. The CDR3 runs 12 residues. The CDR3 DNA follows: TGTGCCAGTAGTATCAATCCGGGCGAGCAGTACTTC. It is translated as CASSINPGEQYF.

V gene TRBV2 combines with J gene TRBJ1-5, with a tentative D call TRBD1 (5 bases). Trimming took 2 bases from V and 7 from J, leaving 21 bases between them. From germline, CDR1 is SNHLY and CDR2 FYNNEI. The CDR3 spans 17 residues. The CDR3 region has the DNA TGTGCCAGCAGTGAAAATGAGGGGACTACGGGAGTACAGCCCCAGCATTTT. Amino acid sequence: CASSENEGTTGVQPQHF. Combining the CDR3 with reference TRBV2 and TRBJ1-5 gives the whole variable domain EPEVTQTPSHQVTQMGQEVILRCVPISNHLYFYWYRQILGQKVEFLVSFYNNEISEKSEIFDDQFSVERPDGSNFTLKIRSTKLEDSAMYFCASSENEGTTGVQPQHFGDGTRLSIL.

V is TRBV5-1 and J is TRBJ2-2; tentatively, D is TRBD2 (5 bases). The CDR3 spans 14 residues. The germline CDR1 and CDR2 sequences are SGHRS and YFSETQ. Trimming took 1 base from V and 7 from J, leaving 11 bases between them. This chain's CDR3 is CASSLREVSGELFF. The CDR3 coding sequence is TGCGCCAGCAGCTTGCGGGAAGTGAGCGGGGAGCTGTTTTTT.

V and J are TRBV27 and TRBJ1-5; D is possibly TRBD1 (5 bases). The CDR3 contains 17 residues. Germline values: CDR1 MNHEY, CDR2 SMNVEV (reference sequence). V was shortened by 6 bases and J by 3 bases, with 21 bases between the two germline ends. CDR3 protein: CASRSQPGPGVNQPQHF. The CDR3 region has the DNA TGTGCCAGCAGATCACAGCCCGGGCCGGGGGTCAATCAGCCCCAGCATTTT.

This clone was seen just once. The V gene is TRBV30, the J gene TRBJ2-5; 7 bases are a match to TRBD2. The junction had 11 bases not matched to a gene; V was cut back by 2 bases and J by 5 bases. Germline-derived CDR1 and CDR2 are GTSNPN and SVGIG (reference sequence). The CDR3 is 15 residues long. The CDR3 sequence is CAWSHPGGNAETQYF. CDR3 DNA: TGTGCCTGGAGTCACCCGGGGGGTAACGCGGAGACCCAGTACTTC.

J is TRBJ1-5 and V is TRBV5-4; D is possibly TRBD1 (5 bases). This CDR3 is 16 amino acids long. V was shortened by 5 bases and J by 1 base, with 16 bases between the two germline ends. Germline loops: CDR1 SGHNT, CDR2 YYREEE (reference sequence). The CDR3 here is CASSPGKVRSNQPQHF. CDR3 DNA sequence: TGTGCCAGCAGTCCAGGGAAGGTGAGGAGCAATCAGCCCCAGCATTTT.

The CDR3: CASSQAGQGAFKDGYTF. DNA of the CDR3: TGTGCCAGCAGCCAAGCCGGACAGGGGGCATTCAAGGATGGCTACACCTTC. J is TRBJ1-2 and V is TRBV14; 11 bases line up with TRBD1. The CDR3 has 17 amino acids. Germline trimming cut 1 base from V and 6 bases from J; bases unmatched to any gene: 10. In germline, CDR1 is SGHDN, CDR2 FVKESK.

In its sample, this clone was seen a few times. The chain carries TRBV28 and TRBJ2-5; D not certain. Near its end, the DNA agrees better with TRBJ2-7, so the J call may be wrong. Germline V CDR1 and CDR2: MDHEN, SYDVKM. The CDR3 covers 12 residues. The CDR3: CASSLSNYEQYF. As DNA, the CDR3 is TGTGCCAGCAGTTTATCTAACTACGAGCAGTACTTC.

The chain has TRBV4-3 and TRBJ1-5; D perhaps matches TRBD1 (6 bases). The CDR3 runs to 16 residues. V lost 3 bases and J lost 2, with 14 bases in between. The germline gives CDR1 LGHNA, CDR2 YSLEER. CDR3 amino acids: CASSQGRGNGNQPQHF. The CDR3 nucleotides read TGCGCCAGCAGCCAGGGGAGGGGGAACGGCAATCAGCCCCAGCATTTT.

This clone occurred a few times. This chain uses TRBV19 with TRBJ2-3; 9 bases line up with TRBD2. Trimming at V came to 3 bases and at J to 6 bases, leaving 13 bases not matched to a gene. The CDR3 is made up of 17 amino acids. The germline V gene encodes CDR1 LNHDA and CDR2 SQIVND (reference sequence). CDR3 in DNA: TGTGCCAGTAGTATGATAAGCGGGGGGCATCAGGCGGATACGCAGTATTTT. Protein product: CASSMISGGHQADTQYF.

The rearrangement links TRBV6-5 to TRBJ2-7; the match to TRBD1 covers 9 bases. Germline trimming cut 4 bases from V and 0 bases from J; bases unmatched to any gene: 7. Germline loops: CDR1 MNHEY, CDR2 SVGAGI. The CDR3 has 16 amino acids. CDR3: CASSLTGGISSYEQYF. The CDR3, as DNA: TGTGCCAGCAGTTTGACAGGGGGGATTAGCTCCTACGAGCAGTACTTC.

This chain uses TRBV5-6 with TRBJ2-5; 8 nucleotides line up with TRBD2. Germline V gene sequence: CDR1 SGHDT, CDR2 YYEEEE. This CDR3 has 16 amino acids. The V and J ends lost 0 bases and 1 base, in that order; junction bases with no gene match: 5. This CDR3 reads CASSLASGGRQETQYF. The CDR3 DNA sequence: TGTGCCAGCAGCTTGGCCTCGGGGGGGCGCCAAGAGACCCAGTACTTC.

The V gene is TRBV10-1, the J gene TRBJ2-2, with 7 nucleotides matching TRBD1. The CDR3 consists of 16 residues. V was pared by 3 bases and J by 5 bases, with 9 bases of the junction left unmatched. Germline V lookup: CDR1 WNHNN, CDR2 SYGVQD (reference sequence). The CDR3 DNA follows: TGCGCCAGCAGTGATGAGAGGGGCAGGGGGACCGGGGAGCTGTTTTTT. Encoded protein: CASSDERGRGTGELFF.